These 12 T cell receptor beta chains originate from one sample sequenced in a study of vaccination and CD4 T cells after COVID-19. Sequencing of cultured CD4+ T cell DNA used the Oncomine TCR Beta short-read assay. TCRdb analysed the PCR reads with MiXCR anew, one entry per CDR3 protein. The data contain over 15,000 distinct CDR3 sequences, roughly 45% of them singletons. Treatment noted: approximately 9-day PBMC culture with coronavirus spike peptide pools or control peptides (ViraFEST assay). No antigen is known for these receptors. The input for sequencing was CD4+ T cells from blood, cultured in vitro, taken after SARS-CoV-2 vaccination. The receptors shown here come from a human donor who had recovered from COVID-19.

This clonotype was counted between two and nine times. The CDR3 coding sequence is TGCAGTGCTAACGTACAGGGGTGGGAGACCCAGTACTTC. Translating it yields CSANVQGWETQYF. V gene TRBV20-1 combines with J gene TRBJ2-5, with TRBD1 identical over 7 bases. The V gene's germline CDR1 is DFQATT and CDR2 SNEGSKA (reference sequence). This CDR3 comprises 13 residues. Losses at the gene ends were 4 bases for V and 5 bases for J; bases not matched to a gene: 7.

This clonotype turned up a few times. The CDR3 DNA follows: TGCAGTGCTAGGGGGGACAGGGGGAGCAATCAGCCCCAGCATTTT. As protein: CSARGDRGSNQPQHF. The genes are TRBV20-1 and TRBJ1-5; 11 bases match TRBD1. Germline CDR1 and CDR2: DFQATT and SNEGSKA (reference sequence). The CDR3 runs 15 residues. Trimming took 3 bases from V and 1 from J; bases not matched to a gene: 2.

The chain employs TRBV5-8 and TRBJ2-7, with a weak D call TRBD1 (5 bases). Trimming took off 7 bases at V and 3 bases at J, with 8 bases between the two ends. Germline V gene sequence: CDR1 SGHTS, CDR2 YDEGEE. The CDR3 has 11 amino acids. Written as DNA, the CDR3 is TGTGCCAGCCAGGGTCTCTACGAGCAGTACTTC. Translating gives CASQGLYEQYF.

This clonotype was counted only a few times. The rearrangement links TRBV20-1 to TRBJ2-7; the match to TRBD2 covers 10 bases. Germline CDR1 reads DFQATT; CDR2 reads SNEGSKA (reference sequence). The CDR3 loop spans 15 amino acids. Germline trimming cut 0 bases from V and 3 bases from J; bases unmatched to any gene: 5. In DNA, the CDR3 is TGCAGTGCTAGAGATCCACTAGCGGGATACTACGAGCAGTACTTC. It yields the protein CSARDPLAGYYEQYF.

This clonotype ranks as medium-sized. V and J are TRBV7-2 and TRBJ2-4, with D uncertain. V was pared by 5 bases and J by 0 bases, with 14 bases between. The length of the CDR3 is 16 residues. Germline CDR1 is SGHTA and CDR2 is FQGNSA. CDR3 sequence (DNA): TGTGCCAGCAGCCCACAACTAACGCTAGCCAAAAACATTCAGTACTTC. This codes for CASSPQLTLAKNIQYF. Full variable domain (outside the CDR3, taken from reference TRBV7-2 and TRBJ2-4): GAGVSQSPSNKVTEKGKDVELRCDPISGHTALYWYRQSLGQGLEFLIYFQGNSAPDKSGLPSDRFSAERTGGSVSTLTIQRTQQEDSAVYLCASSPQLTLAKNIQYFGAGTRLSVL.

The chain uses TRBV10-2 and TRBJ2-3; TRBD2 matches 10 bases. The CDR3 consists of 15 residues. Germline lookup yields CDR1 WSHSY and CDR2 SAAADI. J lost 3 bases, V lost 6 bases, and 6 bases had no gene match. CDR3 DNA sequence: TGCGCCAGCAGACCTAGCGGGAGTTGGACAGATACGCAGTATTTT. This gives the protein CASRPSGSWTDTQYF.

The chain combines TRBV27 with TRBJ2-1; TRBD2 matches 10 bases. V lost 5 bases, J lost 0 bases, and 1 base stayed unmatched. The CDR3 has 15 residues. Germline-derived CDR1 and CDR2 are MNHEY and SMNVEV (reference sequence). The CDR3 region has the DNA TGTGCCAGCAGTCGGACTAGCGGCTCCTACAATGAGCAGTTCTTC. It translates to CASSRTSGSYNEQFF.

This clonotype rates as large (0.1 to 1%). The CDR3 nucleotides read TGCAGTCCCAGGCCCCTTAGCTCCTATAATTCACCCCTCCACTTT. It translates to CSPRPLSSYNSPLHF. The V gene is TRBV20-1, the J gene TRBJ1-6; D remains unclear. The V and J ends lost 8 bases and 0 bases respectively, with 14 bases between them. Germline assignment: CDR1 DFQATT and CDR2 SNEGSKA (reference sequence). This CDR3 contains 15 residues.

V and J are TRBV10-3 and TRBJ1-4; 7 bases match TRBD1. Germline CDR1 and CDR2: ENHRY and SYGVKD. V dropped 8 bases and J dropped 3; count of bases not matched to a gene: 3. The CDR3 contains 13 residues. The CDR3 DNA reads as TGTGCCATCGCCGGGACAGCTAATGAAAAACTGTTTTTT. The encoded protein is CAIAGTANEKLFF.

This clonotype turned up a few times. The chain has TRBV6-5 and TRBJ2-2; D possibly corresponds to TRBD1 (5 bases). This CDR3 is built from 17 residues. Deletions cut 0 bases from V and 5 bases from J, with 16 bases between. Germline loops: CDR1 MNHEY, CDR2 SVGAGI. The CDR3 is CASSYSISRADTGELFF. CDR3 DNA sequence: TGTGCCAGCAGTTACTCGATCTCCAGGGCGGATACCGGGGAGCTGTTTTTT.

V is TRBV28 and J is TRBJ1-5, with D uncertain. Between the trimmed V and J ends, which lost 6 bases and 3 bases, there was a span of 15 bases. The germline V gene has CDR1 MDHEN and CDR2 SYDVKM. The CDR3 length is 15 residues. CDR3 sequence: CASSPSGHINQPQHF. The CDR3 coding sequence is TGTGCCAGCAGCCCTTCCGGGCATATCAATCAGCCCCAGCATTTT. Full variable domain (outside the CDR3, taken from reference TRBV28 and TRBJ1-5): DVKVTQSSRYLVKRTGEKVFLECVQDMDHENMFWYRQDPGLGLRLIYFSYDVKMKEKGDIPEGYSVSREKKERFSLILESASTNQTSMYLCASSPSGHINQPQHFGDGTRLSIL.

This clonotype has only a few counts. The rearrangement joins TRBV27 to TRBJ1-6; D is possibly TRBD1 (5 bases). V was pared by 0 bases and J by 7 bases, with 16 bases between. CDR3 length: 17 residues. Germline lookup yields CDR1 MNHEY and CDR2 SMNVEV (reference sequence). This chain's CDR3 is CASSLSRGQSNNSPLHF. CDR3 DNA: TGTGCCAGCAGTTTATCTCGGGGCCAGAGTAACAATTCACCCCTCCACTTT.